This T cell receptor beta chain is drawn from a study of blood T cell repertoires in COVID-19. Germline lookup yields CDR1 SGHVS and CDR2 FQNEAQ. The CDR3 loop spans 14 amino acids. V lost 3 bases and J lost 0, with 9 bases in between. Clones were read by immunoSEQ multiplex PCR, and TCRdb kept only the in-frame ones, dropping some. The sample comprises 180,000 or so clones, around nine tenths of which are singletons, and 3% to 4.5% rests with the top ten. Sample: peripheral blood. The clonotype originates from a man aged 18 to 30 with active or convalescent COVID-19. V is TRBV7-8 and J is TRBJ2-7; maybe TRBD1 (6 bases). The CDR3 DNA sequence: TGTGCCAGCAGCTTGGGGGCAAGCTCCTACGAGCAGTACTTC. This encodes CASSLGASSYEQYF.